Presented here are 2 T cell receptor beta chains from one specimen sequenced in a study of T-cell memory formation after mild COVID-19. TCRdb itself ran the 5' RACE reads through MiXCR, one entry per CDR3 protein. The sample has roughly 80,000 distinct CDR3 sequences, around 27% seen once. The sequenced sample was PBMCs or a T cell subset sorted from them (not recorded which). These receptors were collected from a man aged 18 to 30 who had mild COVID-19 (a few samples of this study predate the infection). Cell type and time point are not known.

This rearrangement joins TRBV7-9 to TRBJ2-1, with D uncertain. Trimming pared 5 bases from V and 10 bases from J, leaving 15 bases between. CDR1 and CDR2 from the germline V gene are SEHNR and FQNEAQ (reference sequence). The CDR3 contains 13 residues. CDR3 residues: CASSGPTSFEQFF. CDR3 sequence (DNA): TGTGCCAGCAGCGGACCGACATCGTTCGAGCAGTTCTTC.

This sequence joins TRBV4-2 and TRBJ2-1; 8 bases are shared with TRBD2. Germline V gene sequence: CDR1 LGHNA, CDR2 YNFKEQ. The CDR3 contains 18 residues. The trim removed 2 bases at V and 0 bases at J, leaving 9 bases unmatched. This CDR3 reads CASSQHAWGLGSYNEQFF. For the CDR3, the DNA is TGTGCCAGCAGCCAACATGCCTGGGGACTAGGCTCCTACAATGAGCAGTTCTTC.